This TCR beta chain was captured by sequencing in a study of shared clonotypes between healthy human individuals. In germline, CDR1 is SGDLS, CDR2 YYNGEE. Germline trimming cut 3 bases from V and 8 bases from J; bases unmatched to any gene: 8. The CDR3 loop spans 16 amino acids. Assay used: immunoSEQ multiplex PCR; TCRdb lists only in-frame clones, some missing. The sample lists 1 million to 1.3 million clones, about four fifths seen once, with roughly 0.55% in the top ten. The specimen sequenced was memory CD4+ T cells from PBMCs. Indicated subset: CD45RA-negative fraction. This receptor was obtained from a man between 18 and 29 years old in good health. Some clones in this sample may be carry-over from other donors' samples. This sequence joins TRBV9 and TRBJ2-1; the match to TRBD2 covers 13 bases. The CDR3 DNA reads as TGTGCCAGCAGCGCACTAGCGGGAGGGTCTAACTATGAGCAGTTCTTC. Its translation is CASSALAGGSNYEQFF. The complete variable domain, with remaining parts taken from reference TRBV9 and TRBJ2-1, reads DSGVTQTPKHLITATGQRVTLRCSPRSGDLSVYWYQQSLDQGLQFLIQYYNGEERAKGNILERFSAQQFPDLHSELNLSSLELGDSALYFCASSALAGGSNYEQFFGPGTRLTVL.